This TCR beta chain was profiled in a study of blood T cell repertoires in COVID-19. Produced via immunoSEQ multiplex PCR; TCRdb's table is partial and in-frame only. The sample shows 200,000 or so clones, roughly 80% of them seen only once. Looked up from germline, CDR1 is SGDLS and CDR2 is YYNGEE. CDR3 length: 14 amino acids. V lost 0 bases and J 4 bases, leaving 9 bases between the germline ends. This receptor was obtained from a human donor in a cohort sampled during active COVID-19. The chain is built from TRBV9 and TRBJ2-3; D not certain. The source material was peripheral blood. CDR3 region: CASSVGPGADTQYF. The DNA of the CDR3 is TGTGCCAGCAGCGTAGGCCCAGGCGCAGATACGCAGTATTTT.